A single sample gave rise to the 16 T cell receptor beta chains below, sequenced in a study of long-term antiretroviral therapy in people with HIV. Researchers ran immunoSEQ v3.0 at survey level. TCRdb's copy holds only in-frame clones and misses some; the assay was immunoSEQ multiplex PCR. The repertoire holds nearly 30,000 clones, with 85% to 90% as singletons. Sequenced here: unsorted PBMCs, sampled 3.2 years before starting antiretroviral therapy. Receptors originate from a middle-aged man with HIV.

This chain joins TRBV7-6 and TRBJ2-3, with TRBD2 matching over 12 bases. Germline trimming cut 4 bases from V and 7 bases from J; bases unmatched to any gene: 9. Germline assignment: CDR1 SGHVS and CDR2 FNYEAQ. The CDR3 extends over 16 amino acids. CDR3 coding DNA: TGTGCCAGCAGCTCCCGGACTAGCGGGATCTTAAATACGCAGTATTTT. This codes for CASSSRTSGILNTQYF.

The V call is TRBV27, the J call TRBJ1-3; D not certain. In germline, CDR1 is MNHEY, CDR2 SMNVEV (reference sequence). Trimming removed 4 bases at V and 14 bases at J, with 18 bases between. The CDR3 is 13 amino acids. The CDR3, as DNA: TGTGCCAGCAGTTCCAATTCCCCCCCTCCCGTATATTTT. It is translated as CASSSNSPPPVYF.

The chain is built from TRBV5-1 and TRBJ2-7, with TRBD1 matching over 7 bases. V shed 4 bases and J 1 base; nucleotides not matched to a gene: 5. This CDR3 contains 14 residues. Germline V gene data show CDR1 as SGHRS and CDR2 as YFSETQ. As DNA, the CDR3 is TGCGCCAGCAGCCCAGGGACAGCGTCCTACGAGCAGTACTTC. Translation gives CASSPGTASYEQYF.

The chain joins TRBV18 to TRBJ2-1; 10 bases match TRBD1. J gave up 3 bases and V 3 bases, and 2 bases lay outside the gene matches. CDR1 is KGHSH, CDR2 LQKENI, per germline. CDR3 length: 15 residues. The CDR3 sequence: CASSPRTGGYNEQFF. The CDR3 nucleotides are TGTGCCAGCTCACCGAGGACAGGGGGCTACAATGAGCAGTTCTTC.

This clone has a single count. At one end, the junction sequence differs from germline, possibly due to a read error. The V and J genes are TRBV6-5 and TRBJ2-7; no definite D call. The CDR3 has 13 amino acids. Germline V gives CDR1 MNHEY, CDR2 SVGAGI. The CDR3 loop is CAGSYRQPYEQYF. The CDR3 DNA sequence: TGTGCCGGCAGTTACCGACAACCTTACGAGCAGTACTTC.

The chain is built from TRBV5-1 and TRBJ2-1; TRBD1 agrees at 9 bases. Germline V gene sequence: CDR1 SGHRS, CDR2 YFSETQ. J was trimmed by 8 bases and V by 1 base; bases with no gene match: 4. CDR3 length: 14 amino acids. The CDR3 region has the DNA TGCGCCAGCAGCTTGTTTACAGGGGGCTATGAGCAGTTCTTC. It encodes CASSLFTGGYEQFF.

The CDR3 is CASSLGGEGETQYF. The CDR3 nucleotides are TGTGCCAGCAGCTTGGGAGGGGAGGGGGAGACCCAGTACTTC. This sequence joins TRBV5-4 and TRBJ2-5; 7 bases align to TRBD2. Per germline, CDR1 SGHNT and CDR2 YYREEE (reference sequence). Germline trimming cut 0 bases from V and 5 bases from J; bases unmatched to any gene: 4. The CDR3 is 14 residues long. Filled out from reference TRBV5-4 and TRBJ2-5, the complete variable domain reads ETGVTQSPTHLIKTRGQQVTLRCSSQSGHNTVSWYQQALGQGPQFIFQYYREEENGRGNFPPRFSGLQFPNYSSELNVNALELDDSALYLCASSLGGEGETQYFGPGTRLLVL.

Details on this clone: Other DNA variants within this sample encode the same CDR3. The chain couples TRBV5-1 to TRBJ2-1; D ambiguous. The V gene lost 0 bases and the J gene lost 5 bases, with 6 bases spanning the gap. The CDR3 is 13 amino acids. Germline V CDR1 and CDR2: SGHRS, YFSETQ. The CDR3 DNA reads as TGCGCCAGCAGCTTGGGTACTAACAATGAGCAGTTCTTC. Amino acid sequence: CASSLGTNNEQFF.

The chain couples TRBV19 to TRBJ1-5; 10 nucleotides line up with TRBD1. V trimming: 5 bases; J trimming: 11 bases; junction bases outside the gene matches: 15. In germline, CDR1 is LNHDA, CDR2 SQIVND (reference sequence). CDR3 length: 16 residues. Here the CDR3 DNA reads TGTGCCAGTAGTGCGGGGACAGGGGTTACCCGTTCGTCCCAGCATTTT. Translation: CASSAGTGVTRSSQHF.

The table lists this clone with a count of one. The V and J genes are TRBV30 and TRBJ2-1; 12 nucleotides match TRBD2. V was pared by 4 bases and J by 8 bases, with 18 bases of the junction left unmatched. CDR3 length: 18 residues. Germline-derived CDR1 and CDR2 are GTSNPN and SVGIG (reference sequence). In DNA, the CDR3 is TGTGCCTGGAATCCCCCGGGCCTAGCGGGAGGGCCCTTCGATGAGCAGTTCTTC. Encoded protein: CAWNPPGLAGGPFDEQFF.

The rearrangement uses TRBV5-1 and TRBJ2-3; possible D gene TRBD2, 6 bases. Trimming took off 2 bases at V and 9 bases at J, with 19 bases between the two ends. CDR3 length: 15 residues. The germline CDR1 and CDR2 sequences are SGHRS and YFSETQ. Here the CDR3 reads CASSLQLASGATQYF. The CDR3 DNA is TGCGCCAGCAGCTTACAACTAGCAAGTGGGGCAACGCAGTATTTT.

The gene calls are TRBV5-5 and TRBJ1-1, with 8 bases aligning to TRBD1. The CDR3 is made up of 16 amino acids. CDR1 is SGHKS and CDR2 is YYEKEE in the germline V gene (reference sequence). The trim removed 1 base at V and 0 bases at J, leaving 5 bases unmatched. CDR3 nucleotide sequence: TGTGCCAGCAGCTTGACCCAGGGGGCCTTGAACACTGAAGCTTTCTTT. Translated, it gives CASSLTQGALNTEAFF.

The genes are TRBV11-3 and TRBJ2-1; no reliable D call. Germline values: CDR1 SGHNT, CDR2 YENEEA. The CDR3 runs to 12 residues. V lost 4 bases to trimming and J lost 10 bases, with 11 bases between them. The CDR3 here is CASSSTGREQFF. DNA for the CDR3: TGTGCCAGCAGCTCGACTGGGCGGGAGCAGTTCTTC.

V usage is TRBV6-6 and J usage is TRBJ2-3, with D possibly being TRBD2 (6 bases). CDR1 is MNHNY, CDR2 SVGAGI, per germline (reference sequence). This CDR3 is 15 amino acids long. Trimming pared 7 bases from V and 1 base from J, leaving 15 bases between. The chain's CDR3 is CASNSFGGGTDTQYF. DNA for the CDR3: TGTGCCAGCAACTCCTTCGGAGGGGGCACAGATACGCAGTATTTT.

The J gene is TRBJ1-1, the V gene TRBV7-9; D is uncertain. CDR1 SEHNR and CDR2 FQNEAQ come from the germline V gene (reference sequence). The V gene lost 5 bases and the J gene lost 1 base, with 23 bases spanning the gap. CDR3 length equals 18 residues. CDR3 coding DNA: TGTGCCAGCAGCCCGGGTCCCCCCCGGGCCTACAGGAACACTGAAGCTTTCTTT. Translating gives CASSPGPPRAYRNTEAFF.

V and J are TRBV5-6 and TRBJ2-7, with 7 nucleotides matching TRBD2. This CDR3 comprises 16 residues. Germline values: CDR1 SGHDT, CDR2 YYEEEE. V shed 4 bases, J shed 5 bases, and the junction held 15 bases outside the gene matches. The CDR3 sequence is CASSHSGRGSADEQYF. CDR3 nucleotide sequence: TGTGCCAGCAGCCACAGCGGGCGGGGGTCAGCAGACGAGCAGTACTTC.